This TCR beta chain is drawn from a study of cytomegalovirus exposure and HLA in healthy donors (dated by TCRdb to 2017 to 2019). Regarding the research as a whole: According to a later analysis, one platform produced both the 110 or so validation repertoires and the 666 repertoires of the first cohort. To predict cytomegalovirus infection status, the study combined high-throughput TCR immunosequencing, statistical association of individual TCRs with disease status, and machine learning. The study aimed to test whether cataloging public T cell receptors could reveal signatures of past pathogen exposure. Besides the first cohort of around 700 subjects, a separate validation cohort made up of 120 different subjects was used.

Library method: the immunoSEQ multiplex PCR assay. In the paper's pipeline: A statistical classification framework was developed to diagnose cytomegalovirus status using the catalog of TCR beta chain sequences. Here the immuneACCESS table is served through TCRdb, limited to in-frame sequences with V and J called. Missing clones are a known gap in these copies; in checked studies unresolved V genes cover under half, and the rest lacks a known reason. The DNA was the basis for D and trimming; V, J and clone size are from that table. The sample data list around 250,000 clones, and about 90% of these were observed just once. The top ten clones comprise 0.35% to 0.4% of the sample. From the germline V gene, CDR1 is MDHEN and CDR2 is SYDVKM. Including cysteine and phenylalanine, the CDR3 has 19 amino acids. The entry retains the CDR3 DNA only, 57 bases that are in frame from base 1. V loses 3 bases at its end and J loses 8 bases; junction bases beyond the gene matches: 24.

The donors were included in the validation cohort of approximately 130 subjects, a group kept apart from the roughly 700-subject first cohort. On this clone: Its cognate antigen has yet to be identified. No clone much larger than this one lies a single base away; base qualities are absent.

The full study reports these points: A total of roughly 160 TCR beta chains were listed by the study as associated with cytomegalovirus. Cytomegalovirus status was reported to be diagnosed by the classifier with high specificity and sensitivity in both the original and validation cohorts. Subsequent analysis determined that TCRs grouped into clusters in the first cohort also showed a tendency toward co-occurrence across the 90 to 150 validation repertoires, and approximately 93% of cluster scores exceeded 0. A few of the identified cytomegalovirus-associated TCR beta chains were confirmed in vitro to be specific for cytomegalovirus antigens. It was suggested by the authors that the approach could potentially be generalized to other disease states and immunological phenotypes. The validation cohort had no HLA typing available for a later analysis, so co-occurrence within that cohort was assessed over all 120 or so repertoires. Most TCR sequences were seen in very few donors, while some public TCRs were found in many individuals.

The rearrangement combines TRBV28 with TRBJ1-2, with 7 bases aligning to TRBD1. Specimen: PBMCs. This sequence originates from a woman aged 18-35 years in good health and CMV-seronegative. DNA sequence: TGTGCCAGCAGTTTTTCATTTGATTCGCGGGGACAGAGAAAAGCGGGCTACACCTTC. It is translated as CASSFSFDSRGQRKAGYTF.